This is a list of T cell receptor beta chains from one sample in a study of cytomegalovirus exposure and HLA in healthy donors. Assay: immunoSEQ multiplex PCR; the TCRdb copy retains only in-frame clones and omits some. The sample has approximately 150,000 clones, around 79% seen once. Sequenced sample: PBMCs. These receptors were collected from a human donor in good health. Each CDR3 is given with its conserved first and last residue. Fields, in order: J gene, D gene, clone size, V gene, CDR3 length, CDR3 protein, CDR3 DNA. A D gene is named only where the DNA matches it firmly. A row's size may be missing; if present it is once, few, many or a size class.

TRBJ2-1 TRBD1 NA TRBV29-1 12 CSAPGQIDEQFF TGCAGCGCCCCGGGACAGATAGATGAGCAGTTCTTC
TRBJ1-1 NA NA TRBV29-1 14 CSVEDMRGNTEAFF TGCAGCGTTGAAGATATGCGAGGGAACACTGAAGCTTTCTTT
TRBJ2-1 TRBD2 NA TRBV7-3 15 CASSLTSGSGDEQFF TGTGCCAGCAGCCTCACTAGCGGGAGTGGGGATGAGCAGTTCTTC
TRBJ2-1 TRBD1 once TRBV6-5 15 CASSFGTGLYNEQFF TGTGCCAGCAGTTTCGGGACAGGGCTTTACAATGAGCAGTTCTTC
TRBJ2-1 NA NA TRBV7-9 13 CASSVDTYNEQFF TGTGCCAGCAGCGTGGACACATACAATGAGCAGTTCTTC
TRBJ2-1 TRBD2 few TRBV11-3 16 CASSLDLAGGSNEQFF TGTGCCAGCAGCTTAGATCTAGCGGGAGGAAGCAATGAGCAGTTCTTC
TRBJ1-2 TRBD1 NA TRBV5-1 17 CASSLEGRQGRFGGYTF TGCGCCAGCAGCTTGGAGGGACGACAGGGGAGGTTTGGTGGCTACACCTTC
TRBJ2-2 NA NA TRBV10-3 15 CAISESIGNTGELFF TGTGCCATCAGTGAGTCGATCGGTAACACCGGGGAGCTGTTTTTT
TRBJ2-2 NA NA TRBV7-3 16 CASSLMGIGGNGELFF TGTGCCAGCAGCTTAATGGGAATCGGGGGAAACGGGGAGCTGTTTTTT
TRBJ1-5 NA NA TRBV9 15 CASSTGSFNNQPQHF TGTGCCAGCAGCACAGGGAGTTTCAACAATCAGCCCCAGCATTTT
TRBJ1-1 NA NA TRBV19 13 CASRVQGNTEAFF TGTGCCAGTAGGGTACAGGGGAACACTGAAGCTTTCTTT
TRBJ2-7 NA NA TRBV7-2 13 CASSLTGIPEQYF TGTGCCAGCAGCTTAACGGGTATACCCGAGCAGTACTTC
TRBJ1-3 NA NA TRBV30 15 CAWSGNSFSGNTIYF TGTGCCTGGAGTGGGAACAGTTTCTCCGGAAACACCATATATTTT
TRBJ2-6 NA NA TRBV28 19 CASSPGVRISFSGANVLTF TGTGCCAGCAGTCCGGGGGTCAGGATCTCCTTCTCTGGGGCCAACGTCCTGACTTTC
TRBJ1-2 TRBD1 NA TRBV7-6 12 CASSPQGDGYTF TGTGCCAGCAGCCCACAGGGGGATGGCTACACCTTC
TRBJ1-5 TRBD1 NA TRBV19 13 CASSPQGNQPQHF TGTGCCAGTAGCCCACAGGGGAATCAGCCCCAGCATTTT
TRBJ2-3 TRBD1 NA TRBV18 14 CASSPGQGVDTQYF TGTGCCAGCTCTCCGGGACAGGGGGTGGATACGCAGTATTTT
TRBJ1-5 NA NA TRBV6-5 14 CASSELAGHQPQHF TGTGCCAGCAGTGAATTGGCAGGGCATCAGCCCCAGCATTTT
TRBJ1-5 NA NA TRBV28 14 CASSLSAGNQPQHF TGTGCCAGCAGTTTAAGTGCAGGGAATCAGCCCCAGCATTTT
TRBJ2-5 NA NA TRBV2 14 CASYLQLYQETQYF TGTGCCAGCTACCTACAGCTGTACCAAGAGACCCAGTACTTC